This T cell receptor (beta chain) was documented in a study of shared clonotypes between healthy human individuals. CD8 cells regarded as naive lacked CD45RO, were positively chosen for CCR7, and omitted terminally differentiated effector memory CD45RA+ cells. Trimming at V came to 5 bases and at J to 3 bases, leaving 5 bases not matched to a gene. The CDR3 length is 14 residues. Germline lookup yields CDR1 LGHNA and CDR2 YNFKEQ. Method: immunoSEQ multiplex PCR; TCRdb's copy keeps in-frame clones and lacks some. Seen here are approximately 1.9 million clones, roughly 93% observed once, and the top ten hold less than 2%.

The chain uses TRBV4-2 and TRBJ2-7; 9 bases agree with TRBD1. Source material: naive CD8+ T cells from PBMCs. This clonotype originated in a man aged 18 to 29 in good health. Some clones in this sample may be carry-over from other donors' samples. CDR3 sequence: CASSEGQGNYEQYF. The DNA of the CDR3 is TGTGCCAGCAGCGAGGGACAGGGTAACTACGAGCAGTACTTC.